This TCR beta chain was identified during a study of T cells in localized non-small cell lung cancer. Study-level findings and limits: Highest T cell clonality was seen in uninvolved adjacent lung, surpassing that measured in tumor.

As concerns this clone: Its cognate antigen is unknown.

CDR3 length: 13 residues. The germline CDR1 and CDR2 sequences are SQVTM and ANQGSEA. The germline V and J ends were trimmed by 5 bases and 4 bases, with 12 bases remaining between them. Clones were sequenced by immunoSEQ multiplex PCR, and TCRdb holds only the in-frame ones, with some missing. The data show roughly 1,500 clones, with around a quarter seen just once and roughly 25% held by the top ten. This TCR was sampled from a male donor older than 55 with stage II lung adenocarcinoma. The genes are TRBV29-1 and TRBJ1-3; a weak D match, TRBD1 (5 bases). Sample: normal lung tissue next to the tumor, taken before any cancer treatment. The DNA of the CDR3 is TGCAGCGTTTACCCAGGGAACGGAAACACCATATATTTT. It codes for CSVYPGNGNTIYF.